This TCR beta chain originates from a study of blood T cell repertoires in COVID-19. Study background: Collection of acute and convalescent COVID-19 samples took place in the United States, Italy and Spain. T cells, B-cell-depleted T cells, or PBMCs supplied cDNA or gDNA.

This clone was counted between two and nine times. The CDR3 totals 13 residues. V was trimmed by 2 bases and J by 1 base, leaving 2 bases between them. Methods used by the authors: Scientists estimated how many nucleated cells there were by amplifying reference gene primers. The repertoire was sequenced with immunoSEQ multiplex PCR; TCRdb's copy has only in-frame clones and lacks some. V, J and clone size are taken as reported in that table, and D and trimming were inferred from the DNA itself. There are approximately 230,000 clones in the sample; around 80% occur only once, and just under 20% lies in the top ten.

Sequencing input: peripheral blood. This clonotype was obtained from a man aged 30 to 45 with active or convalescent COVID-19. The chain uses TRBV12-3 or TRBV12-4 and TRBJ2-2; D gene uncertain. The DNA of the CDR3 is TGTGCCAGCAGTTTACGGAACACCGGGGAGCTGTTTTTT. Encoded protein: CASSLRNTGELFF.